The present entry profiles one T cell receptor (beta chain) with its context. What it binds is unknown. The sample comes from a study of cytomegalovirus exposure and HLA in healthy donors. Whole-study context: Within the Caucasian-associated ancestry cluster were around 80% of the approximately 400 genotyped donors.

Primers included in the PCR were 60 Vbeta and 13 Jbeta primers. This table comes from immunoSEQ multiplex PCR, and its TCRdb copy is limited to in-frame clones, with some not included. The sample gives under 65,000 clones, around 80% of which show up once; approximately 7.7% is in the top ten. CDR3 length equals 16 residues. Per germline, CDR1 SNHLY and CDR2 FYNNEI. V gave up 6 bases and J gave up 3 bases; unmatched junction bases: 12. Overall study findings and caveats: In vitro experiments confirmed that three CMV-associated chains were specific for CMV antigens. Being productive about 87% or about 30% of the time was typical of most TCR beta V segments in an earlier analysis. The analysis excluded some indistinguishable V segments, including TRBV6-2 and TRBV6-3.

Sequenced: PBMCs. The origin of this receptor is a man aged 30 to 45 in good health and CMV-seropositive. This sequence joins TRBV2 and TRBJ2-3; 7 bases fit TRBD1. CDR3 sequence: CASSQPTGFETDTQYF. CDR3 DNA: TGTGCCAGCAGCCAACCGACAGGGTTCGAAACAGATACGCAGTATTTT.